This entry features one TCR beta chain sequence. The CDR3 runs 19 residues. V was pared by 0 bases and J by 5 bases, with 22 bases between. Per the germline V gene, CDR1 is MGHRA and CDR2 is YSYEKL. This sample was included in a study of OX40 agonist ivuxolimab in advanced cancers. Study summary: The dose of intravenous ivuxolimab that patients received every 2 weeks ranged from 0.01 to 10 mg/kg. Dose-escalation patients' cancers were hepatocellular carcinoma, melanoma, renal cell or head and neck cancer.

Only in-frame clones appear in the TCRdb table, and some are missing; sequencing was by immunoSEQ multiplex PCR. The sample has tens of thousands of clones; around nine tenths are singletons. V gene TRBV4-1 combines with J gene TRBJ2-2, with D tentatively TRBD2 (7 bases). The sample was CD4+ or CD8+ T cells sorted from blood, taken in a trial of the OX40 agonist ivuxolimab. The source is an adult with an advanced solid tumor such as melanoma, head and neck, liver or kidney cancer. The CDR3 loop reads CASSQDDGGHISGTGELFF. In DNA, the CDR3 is TGCGCCAGCAGCCAAGATGACGGGGGGCACATCTCGGGGACCGGGGAGCTGTTTTTT.